A selection of T cell receptor beta chains follows, all from one sample in a study of T-cell reconstitution after alpha-beta-depleted transplantation in children. MiXCR was run by TCRdb on the PCR reads, yielding one entry per CDR3 protein. The sample shows some 300,000 distinct CDR3 sequences, around 9.1% of them seen only once. The source was PBMCs, collected before TCRalphabeta/CD19-depleted stem cell transplant. The receptors were sampled from a boy under two years old with acute myeloid leukemia, due to receive a stem cell transplant. The conserved cysteine and the conserved F or W are not part of the CDR3 here. The D gene is left open where the match is weak.

d_gene,v_gene,j_gene,CDR3aa
TRBD2,TRBV7-2,TRBJ2-3,ASRSGTSGRVDTQY
TRBD2,TRBV5-1,TRBJ2-5,ASSLDFGGAEETQY
TRBD2,TRBV11-2,TRBJ2-1,ASSSTSGRMGNEQF
-,TRBV28,TRBJ2-2,ASGPPGVTGELF
-,TRBV15,TRBJ2-5,ATSRDPGETQY
-,TRBV19,TRBJ2-3,ASSMRDITDTQY
-,TRBV18,TRBJ2-7,ASSPYGPSYEQY
-,TRBV28,TRBJ1-6,ASRFASWLH
-,TRBV29-1,TRBJ2-7,SVADPLEQY
-,TRBV4-3,TRBJ2-2,ASSQDWLNTGELF
-,TRBV20-1,TRBJ2-7,SAGGREQY
-,TRBV10-3,TRBJ1-2,AISERTSKGGYT
-,TRBV27,TRBJ1-5,ASSSRQGSNQPQH
-,TRBV12-3/TRBV12-4,TRBJ2-4,ASSLGQLAKNIQY
-,TRBV20-1,TRBJ2-3,SARDGRTPTDTQY
TRBD2,TRBV2,TRBJ2-1,ALCPRTSGSSYNEQF
-,TRBV7-2,TRBJ2-6,ASSLSSSGANVLT
TRBD2,TRBV7-9,TRBJ2-3,ASSLGLAVSTDTQY
-,TRBV21-1,TRBJ2-1,ASSKVRQGPQLAEQF
-,TRBV6-6,TRBJ1-2,ASSLQGYT
TRBD1,TRBV6-1,TRBJ2-5,ASSGTGEDQETQY
-,TRBV12-3/TRBV12-4,TRBJ2-3,ASSLFPGREGTDTQY
TRBD2,TRBV15,TRBJ2-3,ATSRGLAQTDTQY
TRBD1,TRBV20-1,TRBJ2-1,SANKAGGSYNEQF
-,TRBV5-1,TRBJ2-1,ASSLGVVNEQF
TRBD2,TRBV7-8,TRBJ2-1,ASSFSPRLAGIYNEQF
TRBD1,TRBV29-1,TRBJ1-1,SARGTGDLNTEAF
TRBD1,TRBV19,TRBJ1-2,ASSPLDRGLNAYGYT
TRBD1,TRBV7-2,TRBJ2-7,ASSLAYRGEQY
-,TRBV20-1,TRBJ2-4,SAKPGILAKNIQY
TRBD1,TRBV30,TRBJ2-2,AYRTGRNTGELF
-,TRBV6-1,TRBJ1-6,ASRPPDGHNSPLH
-,TRBV12-3/TRBV12-4,TRBJ2-7,ASRLGYEQY